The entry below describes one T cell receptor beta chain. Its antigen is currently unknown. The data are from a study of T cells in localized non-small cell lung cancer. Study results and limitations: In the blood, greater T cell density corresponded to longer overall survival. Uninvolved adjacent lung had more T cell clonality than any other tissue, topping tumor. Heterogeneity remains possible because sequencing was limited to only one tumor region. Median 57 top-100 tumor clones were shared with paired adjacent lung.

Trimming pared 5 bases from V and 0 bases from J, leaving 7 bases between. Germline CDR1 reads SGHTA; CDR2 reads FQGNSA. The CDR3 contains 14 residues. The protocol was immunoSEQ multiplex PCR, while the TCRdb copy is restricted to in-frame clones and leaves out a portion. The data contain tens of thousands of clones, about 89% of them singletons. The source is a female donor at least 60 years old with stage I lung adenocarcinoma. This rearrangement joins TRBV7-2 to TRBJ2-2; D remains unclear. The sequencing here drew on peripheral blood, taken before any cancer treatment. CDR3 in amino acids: CASSPFSNTGELFF. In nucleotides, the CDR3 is TGTGCCAGCAGCCCTTTTTCGAACACCGGGGAGCTGTTTTTT.